This T cell receptor beta chain was identified during a study of blood T cell repertoires in COVID-19. Study as a whole: Samples came from the United States, Italy and Spain, spanning acute and convalescent COVID-19. Sources were T cells, B-cell-depleted T cells, or PBMCs; the material itself was cDNA or gDNA.

From germline, CDR1 is SGHTA and CDR2 FQGNSA. Trimming took off 5 bases at V and 0 bases at J, with 10 bases between the two ends. The CDR3 sequence is 14 residues long. Study processing details: Estimates of nucleated cell counts were drawn from the amplification of reference gene primers. Sequencing used immunoSEQ multiplex PCR; TCRdb keeps in-frame clones, though not all of them. The V and J calls and the clone size are those of that table, but D and trimming were determined from the DNA. The sample yields 100,000 to 150,000 clones, more than 75% seen once. What was sequenced was peripheral blood. The chain recombines TRBV7-2 with TRBJ1-2; D may be TRBD1 (6 bases). This receptor was identified in a man in his fifties or sixties with acute or convalescent COVID-19. The CDR3 sequence is CASSTQGTNYGYTF. For the CDR3, the DNA is TGTGCCAGCAGCACCCAGGGGACTAACTATGGCTACACCTTC.